This record concerns one T cell receptor beta chain sequence. The sample comes from a study of control samples from healthy donors and cancer patients. Germline V gene sequence: CDR1 SGHTS, CDR2 YDEGEE. V was cut by 0 bases and J by 7 bases, with 6 bases left in between. CDR3 length equals 12 residues. Measured with immunoSEQ multiplex PCR; TCRdb has only the in-frame clones, and not every one. The sample consists of about 120,000 clones, approximately 88% of them appearing once. This receptor was taken from a woman in her sixties or seventies with lung cancer. V usage is TRBV5-8 and J usage is TRBJ2-3, with D perhaps matching TRBD1 or TRBD2 (5 bases each). Sequences were obtained from PBMCs. Written as DNA, the CDR3 is TGTGCCAGCAGCTTGGGGGGGTATACGCAGTATTTT. It translates to CASSLGGYTQYF.